This is a list of T cell receptor beta chains from one sample in a study of blood T cell repertoires in COVID-19. Assay: immunoSEQ multiplex PCR; the TCRdb copy retains only in-frame clones and omits some. The sample has more than 150,000 clones, approximately 80% seen once. Sequencing input: peripheral blood. These receptors all stem from a human donor in a cohort sampled during active COVID-19. Both conserved end residues are part of each CDR3. Fields, in order: clone size, V gene, D gene, J gene, CDR3 DNA, CDR3 protein. D genes are given only for firm matches. Expanded clones get a size class; other rows say once, few or many, or leave the size out.

few	TRBV27	TRBD1	TRBJ1-5	TGTGCCAGCAGTCCCCGACAGGGTAGCCAGCCCCAGCATTTT	CASSPRQGSQPQHF
medium-sized	TRBV9	.	TRBJ2-1	TGTGCCAGCAGCGTATCGTTCAGGGCGTACAATGAGCAGTTCTTC	CASSVSFRAYNEQFF
.	TRBV3-1/TRBV3-2	.	TRBJ2-7	TGTGCCAGCAGCCCGTCCTACGAGCAGTACTTC	CASSPSYEQYF
.	TRBV27	.	TRBJ2-5	TGTGCCAGCAGTCCTATGATCCATTTGCCCCAGTACTTC	CASSPMIHLPQYF
few	TRBV4-1	.	TRBJ1-2	TGCGCCAGCAGCCCGGGACACCTTAACTATGGCTACACCTTC	CASSPGHLNYGYTF
.	TRBV19	TRBD2	TRBJ2-2	TGTGCCAGTAGTGCTAGCGGGAAAACCGGGGAGCTGTTTTTT	CASSASGKTGELFF
.	TRBV27	.	TRBJ1-1	TGTGCCAGCAGTTTCATAAAAACTCTGAACACTGAAGCTTTCTTT	CASSFIKTLNTEAFF
.	TRBV5-6	TRBD1	TRBJ1-2	TGTGCCAGCACCCGGGACAGTCCTTATGGCTACACCTTC	CASTRDSPYGYTF
.	TRBV3-1/TRBV3-2	.	TRBJ1-4	TGTGCCAGCAGCCCAGGAAGACAGGCGTGGGCAACTAATGAAAAACTGTTTTTT	CASSPGRQAWATNEKLFF
.	TRBV10-1	TRBD1	TRBJ2-7	TGCGCCAGCAGTACCCGGGACAGTACCTACGAGCAGTACTTC	CASSTRDSTYEQYF
.	TRBV21-1	.	TRBJ1-2	TGTGCCAGCAACCTTGGAAGCGACTATGGCTACACCTTC	CASNLGSDYGYTF
.	TRBV9	.	TRBJ1-2	TGTGCCAGCAGCGACCCGGAGGCAGCAGGACATGGCTACACCTTC	CASSDPEAAGHGYTF
.	TRBV11-3	.	TRBJ2-2	TGTGCCAGCAGCTTGTCCCGGAACACCGGGGAGCTGTTTTTT	CASSLSRNTGELFF
.	TRBV20-1	.	TRBJ2-5	TGCAGTGCCGTAGCCGGGGAGACCCAGTACTTC	CSAVAGETQYF
.	TRBV19	TRBD2	TRBJ2-3	TGTGCCAGTAGTATTCAAGGCCCCCTAGCGGGGGGCACCACAGATACGCAGTATTTT	CASSIQGPLAGGTTDTQYF
.	TRBV13	.	TRBJ1-3	TGTGCCAGCAGCTCATCGACAGGCGGAAACACCATATATTTT	CASSSSTGGNTIYF
.	TRBV5-1	TRBD1	TRBJ1-4	TGCGCCAGCACCCTGGACAGGTTTAATGAAAAACTGTTTTTT	CASTLDRFNEKLFF
.	TRBV2	.	TRBJ1-2	TGTGCCAGCAGCACACAGGAGTCCTATGGCTACACCTTC	CASSTQESYGYTF
once	TRBV6-5	TRBD1	TRBJ2-7	TGTGCCAGCAGTTGGTCTACGACAGGGCCGTACTACGAGCAGTACTTC	CASSWSTTGPYYEQYF
once	TRBV6-6	TRBD1	TRBJ2-7	TGTGCCAGCAGATCGGGACAGGACATGATCGAGCAGTACTTC	CASRSGQDMIEQYF
.	TRBV27	.	TRBJ1-1	TGTGCCAGCAGCCGGGACAATTTGAACACTGAAGCTTTCTTT	CASSRDNLNTEAFF
.	TRBV7-9	.	TRBJ2-7	TGTGCCAGCAGCTTAAGAAATACAGGGATCTACGAGCAGTACTTC	CASSLRNTGIYEQYF
.	TRBV6-5	.	TRBJ1-3	TGTGCCAGCGAACTGGGGCTCGGAAACACCATATATTTT	CASELGLGNTIYF
.	TRBV6-5	.	TRBJ2-3	TGTGCCAGCAGTCGGCGGTCCACAGATACGCAGTATTTT	CASSRRSTDTQYF
.	TRBV7-2	.	TRBJ2-7	TGTGCCAGCAGCCCCCAGATGGACAGCGCCGAGCAGTACTTC	CASSPQMDSAEQYF
.	TRBV28	.	TRBJ1-2	TGTGCCAGCAGTTCAACAGGGTTCTATGGCTACACCTTC	CASSSTGFYGYTF
.	TRBV7-2	.	TRBJ2-3	TGTGCCAGCAGCTTAGATGGCCCAATGGGGCGGATCAACACAGATACGCAGTATTTT	CASSLDGPMGRINTDTQYF
.	TRBV3-1/TRBV3-2	TRBD2	TRBJ2-3	TGTGCCAGCAGCACGGGGCTAGCGGGGGGTAGCACAGATACGCAGTATTTT	CASSTGLAGGSTDTQYF
once	TRBV19	.	TRBJ1-4	TGTGCCAGTAGTACGGTAGAAAAACTGTTTTTT	CASSTVEKLFF
.	TRBV25-1	.	TRBJ2-7	TGTGCCAGCAGTGAAGCAGGGCCAGGCAGGCAGTACTTC	CASSEAGPGRQYF
.	TRBV12-3/TRBV12-4	.	TRBJ2-7	TGTGCCAGCAGTTCCGCGTTTAGAGACGAGCAGTACTTC	CASSSAFRDEQYF
.	TRBV5-1	TRBD1	TRBJ2-1	TGCGCCGACCCGGGACAGGGAGGTTGCAATGAGCAGTTCTTC	CADPGQGGCNEQFF
.	TRBV13	TRBD1	TRBJ2-7	TGTGCCAGCAGGGATACCGGGACAGCTAGCCGGCAGTACTTC	CASRDTGTASRQYF
.	TRBV14	.	TRBJ1-1	TGTGCCAGCAGCCAATTGGCGGGCCCAACCTTTTCGAACACTGAAGCTTTCTTT	CASSQLAGPTFSNTEAFF
.	TRBV5-1	TRBD2	TRBJ2-1	TGCGCCAGCAGCTTGACGGGGGGACGACACAATGAGCAGTTCTTC	CASSLTGGRHNEQFF
few	TRBV5-1	TRBD1	TRBJ2-1	TGCGCCAGCAGCCCTCGGGGGACAGGGGCGTACAATGAGCAGTTCTTC	CASSPRGTGAYNEQFF
.	TRBV6-1	TRBD1	TRBJ2-2	TGTGCCAGCAGTGAATACAGGGGGCCGACCGGGGAGCTGTTTTTT	CASSEYRGPTGELFF
.	TRBV5-6	.	TRBJ2-7	TGTGCCAGCAGCCAGGACAGCCACTACGAGCAGTACTTC	CASSQDSHYEQYF
.	TRBV14	.	TRBJ2-7	TGTGCCAGCAGCATAAGAGGGAGCTCCTACGAGCAGTACTTC	CASSIRGSSYEQYF
.	TRBV5-5	.	TRBJ1-5	TGTGCCAGCAGCTTGGTACCATCAGGCCAGCCCCAGCATTTT	CASSLVPSGQPQHF
.	TRBV6-1	TRBD1	TRBJ2-6	TGTGCCAGCAGTGGTAGGACAGGGTCGGCGACTGGGGCCAACGTCCTGACTTTC	CASSGRTGSATGANVLTF
.	TRBV24-1	TRBD2	TRBJ2-1	TGTGCCGTTGCAACTAGCGGGGATCTCAATGAGCAGTTCTTC	CAVATSGDLNEQFF
.	TRBV6-2/TRBV6-3	TRBD1	TRBJ1-1	TGTGCCAGCAGTTACTCCAGAGGCAGGGGGCTGGAAGCTTTCTTT	CASSYSRGRGLEAFF
once	TRBV9	TRBD2	TRBJ2-3	TGTGCCAGCAGCGTAGGGTTAGCGGGGCTCACAGATACGCAGTATTTT	CASSVGLAGLTDTQYF
.	TRBV6-5	TRBD1	TRBJ1-6	TGTGCCAGCAGCCGAAGACAGGGCTATTCACCCCTCCACTTT	CASSRRQGYSPLHF